This TCR beta chain was captured in a study of stem cell transplantation in POMP-related autoinflammatory disease (dated by TCRdb to the early 2020s). Broadly, across the study: According to the study's hypothesis, the TRB repertoire gets skewed because defective thymoproteasomes impair MHC class I-dependent CD8+ T-cell differentiation and positive selection. After transplant, 100% donor engraftment of neutrophils and platelets through one year was shown by DNA chimerism analysis. To find out how POMP deficiency affects T-cell receptor beta repertoire diversity and CDR3 characteristics, high-throughput TRB sequencing was used. Prior to transplant, the patients had CD4+ naive T-cell skewing, low CD8+ T-cell proportions, and decreased T-cell cytokine secretion. General findings and caveats noted by the study authors: Statistical significance for the trend toward lower diversity and increased clonality in PRAID patients was reached only for regulatory T cells. The number of unique TRB V-J gene pairings was restricted in PRAID patients. A trend toward lower TRB diversity and higher clonality was observed in PRAID patients across all analyzed T-cell subsets.

The library was built by means of the immunoSEQ multiplex PCR assay. Per the authors' processing: Repertoire diversity was quantified with Shannon entropy, accounting for clonal size distribution. The Gini-Simpson index (Simpson_1-D) was used to measure inequality of clonotype distribution. TCRdb limited this immuneACCESS table to in-frame rearrangements with V and J called. A share of clones is missing; checked studies link under half to unresolved V genes, and the rest is unexplained. The DNA gave D and trimming, while V, J and clone size come from that table. Within this sample are roughly 70,000 clones, with around 90% of them counted one time only. About 0.69% of the sample is in the top ten clones. About this clone: The antigen this receptor binds is unknown. Base quality data are lacking; no much larger clone is found one base away.

Interpreted using the paper, the time point label stands for: after hematopoietic stem cell transplant. PRAID was marked by prominent immunodeficiency together with autoinflammation. Prior to TRB sequencing, T-cell subsets (conventional T cells, CD8+ T cells, regulatory T cells, T follicular helper cells) were sorted. Taken from the germline V gene, the CDR1 and CDR2 loops are SGHRS and YFSETQ. V lost 1 base and J lost 1 base, and the count of bases not matched to a germline gene is 9. From the cysteine up to the phenylalanine, the CDR3 has a length of 17 residues. Only CDR3 DNA is held: 51 bases, read in frame from base 1.

The receptor's source is a human patient with POMP-related autoinflammation and immune dysregulation (PRAID). Because of the transplant, the T cells may be the graft donor's rather than the patient's own. The sequencing used CD4+ T cells from PBMCs, collected after stem cell transplantation. The V gene is TRBV5-1 and the J gene is TRBJ1-1; TRBD1 aligns with 8 central bases. The sequence in DNA is TGCGCCAGCAGCTTGCGGCCGACCGGGACAGGGAACACTGAAGCTTTCTTT. Translation gives CASSLRPTGTGNTEAFF. With all but the CDR3 taken from the reference TRBV5-1 and TRBJ1-1 genes, the full variable domain is: KAGVTQTPRYLIKTRGQQVTLSCSPISGHRSVSWYQQTPGQGLQFLFEYFSETQRNKGNFPGRFSGRQFSNSRSEMNVSTLELGDSALYLCASSLRPTGTGNTEAFFGQGTRLTVV.